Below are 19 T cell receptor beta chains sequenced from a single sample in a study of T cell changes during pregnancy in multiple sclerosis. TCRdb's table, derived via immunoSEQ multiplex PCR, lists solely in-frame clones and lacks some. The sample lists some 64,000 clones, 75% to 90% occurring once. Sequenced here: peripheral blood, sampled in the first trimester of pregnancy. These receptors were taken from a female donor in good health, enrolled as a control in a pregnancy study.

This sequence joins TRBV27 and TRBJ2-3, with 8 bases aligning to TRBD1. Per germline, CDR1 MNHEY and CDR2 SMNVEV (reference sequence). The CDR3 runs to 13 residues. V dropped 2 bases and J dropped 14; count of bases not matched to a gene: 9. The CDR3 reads CASSLGGQGAWYF. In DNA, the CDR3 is TGTGCCAGCAGTTTAGGTGGGCAGGGGGCTTGGTATTTT.

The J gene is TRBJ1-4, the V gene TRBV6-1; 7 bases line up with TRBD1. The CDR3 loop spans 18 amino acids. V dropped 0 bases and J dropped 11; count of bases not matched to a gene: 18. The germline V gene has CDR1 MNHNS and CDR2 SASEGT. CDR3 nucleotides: TGTGCCAGCAGTGAAGCGTTCCTTGAAGGGGGCGTTTCGGGGAAACTGTTTTTT. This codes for CASSEAFLEGGVSGKLFF.

The CDR3 bases are TGTGCCAGCAGGTCAGGTCTATGGTCTAATGAAAAACTGTTTTTT. It yields the protein CASRSGLWSNEKLFF. The chain uses TRBV11-2 and TRBJ1-4, with D uncertain. Trimming pared 6 bases from V and 3 bases from J, leaving 14 bases between. Germline V lookup: CDR1 SGHAT, CDR2 FQNNGV. The CDR3 extends over 15 amino acids.

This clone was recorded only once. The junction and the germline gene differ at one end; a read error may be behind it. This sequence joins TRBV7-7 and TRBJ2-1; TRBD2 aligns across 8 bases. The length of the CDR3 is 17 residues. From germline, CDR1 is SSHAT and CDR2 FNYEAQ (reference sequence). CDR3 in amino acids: CASSPRGGRSSYNEQFF. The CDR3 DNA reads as TGTGCTAGCAGCCCGAGGGGCGGGAGGAGCTCCTACAATGAGCAGTTCTTC.

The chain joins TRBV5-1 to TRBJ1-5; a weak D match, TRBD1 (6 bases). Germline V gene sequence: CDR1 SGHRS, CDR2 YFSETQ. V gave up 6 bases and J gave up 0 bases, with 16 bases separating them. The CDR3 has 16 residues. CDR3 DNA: TGCGCCAGCACCCCGACAGGACCTTATAGCAATCAGCCCCAGCATTTT. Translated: CASTPTGPYSNQPQHF.

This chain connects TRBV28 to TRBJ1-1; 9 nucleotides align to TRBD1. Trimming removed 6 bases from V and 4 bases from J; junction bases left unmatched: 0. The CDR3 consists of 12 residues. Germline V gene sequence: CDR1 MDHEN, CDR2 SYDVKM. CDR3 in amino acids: CASRTGGTEAFF. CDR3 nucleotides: TGTGCCAGCAGGACAGGGGGCACTGAAGCTTTCTTT.

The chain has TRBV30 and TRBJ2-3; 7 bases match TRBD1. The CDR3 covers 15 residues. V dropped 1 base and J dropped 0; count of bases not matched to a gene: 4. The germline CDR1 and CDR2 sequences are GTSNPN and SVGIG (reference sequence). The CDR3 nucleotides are TGTGCCTGGAGTGAGTTGACAGGGAGCACAGATACGCAGTATTTT. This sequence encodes CAWSELTGSTDTQYF. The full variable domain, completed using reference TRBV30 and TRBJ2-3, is SQTIHQWPATLVQPVGSPLSLECTVEGTSNPNLYWYRQAAGRGLQLLFYSVGIGQISSEVPQNLSASRPQDRQFILSSKKLLLSDSGFYLCAWSELTGSTDTQYFGPGTRLTVL.

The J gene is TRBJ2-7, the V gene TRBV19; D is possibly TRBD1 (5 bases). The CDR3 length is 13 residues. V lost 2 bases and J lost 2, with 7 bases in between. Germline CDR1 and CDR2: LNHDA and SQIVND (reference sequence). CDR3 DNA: TGTGCCAGTAGTATAACAGGAGCCTACGAGCAGTACTTC. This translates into CASSITGAYEQYF.

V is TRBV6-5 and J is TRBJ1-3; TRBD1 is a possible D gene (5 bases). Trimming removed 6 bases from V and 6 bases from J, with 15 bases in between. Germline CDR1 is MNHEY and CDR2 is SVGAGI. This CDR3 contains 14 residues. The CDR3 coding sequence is TGTGCCAGCAGACCAACGGGGGTGGAAAACACCATATATTTT. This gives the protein CASRPTGVENTIYF.

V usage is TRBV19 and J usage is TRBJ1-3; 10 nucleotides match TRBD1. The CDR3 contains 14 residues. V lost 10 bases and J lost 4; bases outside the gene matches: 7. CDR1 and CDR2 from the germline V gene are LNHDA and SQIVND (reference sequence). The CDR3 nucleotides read TGTGCCACCAACGACAGGGGGCAAGGAAACACCATATATTTT. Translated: CATNDRGQGNTIYF. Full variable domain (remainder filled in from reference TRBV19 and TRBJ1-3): DGGITQSPKYLFRKEGQNVTLSCEQNLNHDAMYWYRQDPGQGLRLIYYSQIVNDFQKGDIAEGYSVSREKKESFPLTVTSAQKNPTAFYLCATNDRGQGNTIYFGEGSWLTVV.

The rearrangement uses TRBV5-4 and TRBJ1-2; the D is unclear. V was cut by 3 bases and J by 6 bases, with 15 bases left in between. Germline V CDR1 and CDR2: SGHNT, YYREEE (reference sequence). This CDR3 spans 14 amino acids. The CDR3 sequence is CASSSTRGEHGYTF. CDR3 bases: TGTGCCAGCAGCTCAACCCGAGGCGAGCATGGCTACACCTTC.

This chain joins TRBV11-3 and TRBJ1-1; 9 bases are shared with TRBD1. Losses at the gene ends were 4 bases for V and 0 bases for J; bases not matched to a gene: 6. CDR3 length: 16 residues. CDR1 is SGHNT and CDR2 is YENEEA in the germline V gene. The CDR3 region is CASSSRTGAMNTEAFF. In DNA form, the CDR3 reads TGTGCCAGCAGCTCCCGGACAGGGGCTATGAACACTGAAGCTTTCTTT.

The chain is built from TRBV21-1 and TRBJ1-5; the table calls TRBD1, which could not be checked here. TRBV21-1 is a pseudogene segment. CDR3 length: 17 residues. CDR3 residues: CASRCNRDVWDNQPQHF. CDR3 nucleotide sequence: TGTGCCAGCCGATGTAACAGGGACGTTTGGGACAATCAGCCCCAGCATTTT.

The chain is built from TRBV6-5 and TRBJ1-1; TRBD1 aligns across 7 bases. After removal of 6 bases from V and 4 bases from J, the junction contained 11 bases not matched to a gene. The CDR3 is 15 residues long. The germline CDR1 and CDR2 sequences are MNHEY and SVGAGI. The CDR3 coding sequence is TGTGCCAGCAGCGGCCGACAGGGAGGAGTCACTGAAGCTTTCTTT. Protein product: CASSGRQGGVTEAFF.

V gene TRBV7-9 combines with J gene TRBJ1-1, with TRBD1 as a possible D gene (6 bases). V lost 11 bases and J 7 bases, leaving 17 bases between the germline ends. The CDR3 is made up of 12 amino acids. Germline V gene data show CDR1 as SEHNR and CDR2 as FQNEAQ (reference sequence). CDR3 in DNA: TGTGCCTCTTGGGGGGGGCATGGTGAAGCTTTCTTT. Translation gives CASWGGHGEAFF.

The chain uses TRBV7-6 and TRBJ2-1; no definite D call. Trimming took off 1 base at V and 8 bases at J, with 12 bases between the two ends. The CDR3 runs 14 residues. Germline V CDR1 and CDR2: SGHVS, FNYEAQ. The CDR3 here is CASSLGAFGHEQFF. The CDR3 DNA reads TGTGCCAGCAGCTTAGGGGCTTTTGGGCATGAGCAGTTCTTC.

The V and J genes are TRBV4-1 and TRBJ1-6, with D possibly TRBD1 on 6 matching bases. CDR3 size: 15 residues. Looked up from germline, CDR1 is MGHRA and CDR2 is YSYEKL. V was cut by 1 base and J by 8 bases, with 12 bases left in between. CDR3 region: CASSQGASGDSPLHF. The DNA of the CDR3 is TGCGCCAGCAGCCAAGGTGCCTCAGGGGATTCACCCCTCCACTTT.

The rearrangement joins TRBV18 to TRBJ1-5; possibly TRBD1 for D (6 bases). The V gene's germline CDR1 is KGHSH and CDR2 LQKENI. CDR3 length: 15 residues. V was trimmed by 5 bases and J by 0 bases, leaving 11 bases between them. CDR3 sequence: CASSTGPLSNQPQHF. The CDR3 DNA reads TGTGCCAGCTCAACAGGGCCCCTTAGCAATCAGCCCCAGCATTTT.

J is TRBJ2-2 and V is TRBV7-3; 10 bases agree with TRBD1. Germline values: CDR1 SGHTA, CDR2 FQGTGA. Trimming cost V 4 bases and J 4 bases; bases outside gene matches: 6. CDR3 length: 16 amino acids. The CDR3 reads CASSSPGQGSTGELFF. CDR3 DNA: TGTGCCAGCAGCTCACCGGGACAGGGGTCCACCGGGGAGCTGTTTTTT.